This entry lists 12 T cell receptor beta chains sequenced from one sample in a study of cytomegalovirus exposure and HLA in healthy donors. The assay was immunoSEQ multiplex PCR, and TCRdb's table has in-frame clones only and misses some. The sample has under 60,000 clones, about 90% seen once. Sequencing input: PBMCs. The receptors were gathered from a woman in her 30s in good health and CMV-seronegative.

CDR3 bases: TGTGCCACTAAAATTTCCGGGACAGGGCTATACGAGCAGTACTTC. This sequence encodes CATKISGTGLYEQYF. The genes are TRBV19 and TRBJ2-7, with 9 bases fitting TRBD1. CDR1 LNHDA and CDR2 SQIVND come from the germline V gene (reference sequence). The CDR3 contains 15 residues. V shed 10 bases and J 4 bases; nucleotides not matched to a gene: 14.

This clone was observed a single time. The CDR3 coding sequence is TGTGCCAGCAGTTTTGGGGACAGTTACAATGAGCAGTTCTTC. This encodes CASSFGDSYNEQFF. The chain uses TRBV27 and TRBJ2-1; 7 bases align to TRBD1. This CDR3 contains 14 residues. After removal of 3 bases from V and 4 bases from J, the junction contained 3 bases not matched to a gene. CDR1 MNHEY and CDR2 SMNVEV come from the germline V gene (reference sequence).

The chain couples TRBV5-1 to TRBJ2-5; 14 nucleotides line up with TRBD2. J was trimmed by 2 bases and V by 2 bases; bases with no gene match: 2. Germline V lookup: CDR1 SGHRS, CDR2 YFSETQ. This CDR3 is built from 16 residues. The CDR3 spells CASSFGTSGRQETQYF. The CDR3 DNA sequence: TGCGCCAGCAGCTTCGGGACTAGCGGGAGACAAGAGACCCAGTACTTC.

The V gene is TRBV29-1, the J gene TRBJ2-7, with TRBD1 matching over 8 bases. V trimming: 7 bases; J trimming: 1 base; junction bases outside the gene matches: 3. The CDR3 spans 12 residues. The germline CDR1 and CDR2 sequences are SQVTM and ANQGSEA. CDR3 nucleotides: TGCAGCGCTAACAGGGGGTCCTACGAGCAGTACTTC. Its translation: CSANRGSYEQYF.

CDR3 DNA sequence: TGTGCCAGCAGCTTAGTGGCAGGGGCGTTGAACACTGAAGCTTTCTTT. This translates into CASSLVAGALNTEAFF. V gene TRBV7-6 combines with J gene TRBJ1-1, with D perhaps matching TRBD1 (6 bases). This CDR3 has 16 amino acids. V gave up 1 base and J gave up 0 bases, with 12 bases separating them. CDR1 and CDR2 (germline): SGHVS, FNYEAQ.

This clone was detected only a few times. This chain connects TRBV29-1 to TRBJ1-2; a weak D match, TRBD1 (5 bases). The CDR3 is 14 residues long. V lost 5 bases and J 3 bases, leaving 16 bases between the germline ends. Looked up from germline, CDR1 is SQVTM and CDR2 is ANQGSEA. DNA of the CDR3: TGCAGCGTTTCGCGTGAATTCAGGGACTATGGCTACACCTTC. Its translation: CSVSREFRDYGYTF.

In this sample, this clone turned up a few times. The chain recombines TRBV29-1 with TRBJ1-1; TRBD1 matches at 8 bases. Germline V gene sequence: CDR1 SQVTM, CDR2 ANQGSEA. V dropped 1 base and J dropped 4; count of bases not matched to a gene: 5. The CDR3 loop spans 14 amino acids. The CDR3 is CSVEGQGAVTEAFF. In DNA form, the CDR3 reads TGCAGCGTTGAAGGGCAGGGGGCCGTCACTGAAGCTTTCTTT. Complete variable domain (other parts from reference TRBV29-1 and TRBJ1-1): SAVISQKPSRDICQRGTSLTIQCQVDSQVTMMFWYRQQPGQSLTLIATANQGSEATYESGFVIDKFPISRPNLTFSTLTVSNMSPEDSSIYLCSVEGQGAVTEAFFGQGTRLTVV.

The CDR3 spells CASSARSQGNQPQHF. CDR3 nucleotides: TGTGCCAGCAGTGCCAGGTCTCAAGGCAATCAGCCCCAGCATTTT. The chain uses TRBV2 and TRBJ1-5; D uncertain. Deletions cut 4 bases from V and 2 bases from J, with 12 bases between. Germline assignment: CDR1 SNHLY and CDR2 FYNNEI. CDR3 length: 15 residues. Filled out from reference TRBV2 and TRBJ1-5, the complete variable domain reads EPEVTQTPSHQVTQMGQEVILRCVPISNHLYFYWYRQILGQKVEFLVSFYNNEISEKSEIFDDQFSVERPDGSNFTLKIRSTKLEDSAMYFCASSARSQGNQPQHFGDGTRLSIL.

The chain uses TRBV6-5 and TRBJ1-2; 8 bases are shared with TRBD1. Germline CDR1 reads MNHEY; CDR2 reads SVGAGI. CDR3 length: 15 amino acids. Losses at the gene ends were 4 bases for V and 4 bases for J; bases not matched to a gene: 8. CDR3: CASSWKGTGLYGYTF. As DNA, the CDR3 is TGTGCCAGCAGTTGGAAAGGGACAGGACTCTATGGCTACACCTTC.

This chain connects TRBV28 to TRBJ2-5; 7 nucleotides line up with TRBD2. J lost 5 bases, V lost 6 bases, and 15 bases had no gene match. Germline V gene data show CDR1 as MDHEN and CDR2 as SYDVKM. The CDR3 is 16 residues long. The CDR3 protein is CASSPRMGEGPETQYF. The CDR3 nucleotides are TGTGCCAGCAGCCCCAGGATGGGGGAGGGCCCGGAGACCCAGTACTTC.

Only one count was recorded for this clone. CDR3 in DNA: TGTGCCAGTAGCGGACGCCTAGCGGGCACAGATACGCAGTATTTT. Its translation is CASSGRLAGTDTQYF. The V gene is TRBV19, the J gene TRBJ2-3, with TRBD2 matching over 7 bases. This CDR3 spans 15 amino acids. The V segment lost 6 bases and the J segment 1 base; nucleotides outside the gene matches: 7. Germline values: CDR1 LNHDA, CDR2 SQIVND (reference sequence).

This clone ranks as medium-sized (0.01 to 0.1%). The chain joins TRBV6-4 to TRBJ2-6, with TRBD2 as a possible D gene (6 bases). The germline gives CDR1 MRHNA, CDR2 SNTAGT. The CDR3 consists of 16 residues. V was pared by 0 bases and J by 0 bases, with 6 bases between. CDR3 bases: TGTGCCAGCAGTGACTCTAGCGGCTCTGGGGCCAACGTCCTGACTTTC. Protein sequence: CASSDSSGSGANVLTF.